The entry below gives a single T cell receptor beta chain sequence along with its context. The table lists this clone with a count of one. Its antigen has not been determined. There are no base qualities to consult, and no much larger clone falls within one base. The sample is drawn from a study of CD8+ T cells in alopecia areata (dated by TCRdb to between 2017 and 2018). Notes on the research overall: The treated patients took part in an open-label pilot trial in which moderate-to-severe alopecia areata was treated with oral tofacitinib at 5 to 10 mg twice daily. Tofacitinib was given for 6 to 18 months, followed by 6 months of follow-up off drug to assess delayed response and recurrence. High-throughput TCRbeta sequencing was used to examine T cell clonal expansion in alopecia areata in both the C3H/HeJ mouse model and human patients. On the human side, TCRbeta sequencing was run on scalp tissue and on sorted CD4+ and CD8+ peripheral blood T cells from healthy controls and from alopecia areata patients with either patchy or totalis/universalis disease. Biopsies were taken from tofacitinib-treated patients at baseline and again at 4 and 24 weeks into treatment, and several of those patients also had a later scalp biopsy. Clonality in the scalp was compared among normal scalp (n=4), patchy alopecia areata scalp (n=8), and alopecia totalis/universalis scalp (n=8). RNA was extracted with the PAXgene miRNA kit for fixed scalp, the miRNeasy kit for PBMCs, and the RNeasy kit for mouse skin. TCRbeta CDR3 regions were amplified by immunoSEQ multiplex PCR using 35 Vbeta forward and 13 Jbeta reverse primers.

The library was produced with the immunoSEQ multiplex PCR assay. RNA was extracted from all samples and reverse transcribed into cDNA, which served as template for TCR sequencing. First-strand cDNA was synthesized with SuperScript III using a 2:1 mix of oligo-dT and random hexamers. A synthetic immune receptor repertoire was used to gauge amplification bias, and whatever bias remained was removed computationally. For the original study's pipeline: After raw reads were preprocessed to remove errors, the CDR3 was defined following IMGT conventions as running from the conserved cysteine to phenylalanine. Clonality was computed as 1 minus the Shannon entropy, with the entropy normalized by log2 of the number of productive unique TCRs. Whether each scalp clone was CD4 or CD8 was inferred by checking scalp TCRbeta sequences against the CD4 and CD8 repertoires from sorted blood. TCRdb mirrors the immuneACCESS table, restricted to in-frame sequences. Some clones are absent from its copies; in checked studies, under half trace to an unresolved V gene, and the reason for the others is unknown. V and J calls and clone size come straight from that table; D and trimming were deduced from the DNA. Across this sample there are 110,000 to 150,000 clones, with about 51% seen only once. 0.95% to 1% of the sample is held by the ten biggest clonotypes.

What the research found in general, with its limitations: Unlike mouse skin, where gammadelta T cells dominate, normal human skin contains resident alphabeta T cells that get sequenced too, which complicates analysis of the scalp TCR repertoire. Shared TCR sequences between patients were less evident than in mice, which may be partly attributable to HLA diversity in the patient population. Higher clonality and more expanded CD8+ clones were observed in lesional scalp than in normal scalp, particularly in alopecia totalis/universalis, a finding suggestive of antigenic drive.

Including cysteine and phenylalanine, the CDR3 has 11 amino acids. Just the 33-base CDR3 DNA is kept, in frame starting at base 1. CDR1 and CDR2 are read off the germline V gene (reference sequence) as GTSNPN and SVGIG. V is pared back by 4 bases and J by 1 base, with 3 bases lying between the germline termini. What the time point label conveys for this sample: baseline before oral tofacitinib. Lesional scalp punch biopsies and peripheral blood were collected from alopecia areata patients. PBMCs were isolated by density centrifugation and stained for CD3, CD4 and CD8, and CD4+ and CD8+ T cells were sorted on a FACSAria.

The origin of this receptor is a human donor with alopecia areata. Sample: CD4+ T cells sorted from blood, taken at week 0. The chain employs TRBV30 and TRBJ2-3, with no confidently assigned D gene. The DNA sequence reads TGTGCCTGGAAGGGCACAGATACGCAGTATTTT. This gives the protein CAWKGTDTQYF.